This record concerns one T cell receptor beta chain sequence. This record comes from a study of OX40 agonist ivuxolimab in advanced cancers. TCRdb's copy holds only in-frame clones and misses some; the assay was immunoSEQ multiplex PCR. The sample holds 55,000 to 65,000 clones, about 87% seen once. The receptor was derived from an adult with an advanced solid tumor such as melanoma, head and neck, liver or kidney cancer. Sequenced material: CD4+ or CD8+ T cells sorted from blood, taken in a trial of the OX40 agonist ivuxolimab.

The CDR3: CAISGAGSNQAFF. CDR3 in DNA: TGTGCCATCAGTGGCGCGGGGAGCAACCAAGCTTTCTTT. The chain recombines TRBV10-3 with TRBJ1-1; no firm D call. Trimming took 4 bases from V and 9 from J, leaving 15 bases between them. Germline V gene data show CDR1 as ENHRY and CDR2 as SYGVKD. CDR3 length: 13 amino acids.